This note documents a single T cell receptor (beta chain) sequence. The sample comes from a study of control samples from healthy donors and cancer patients. Sequencing used immunoSEQ multiplex PCR; TCRdb keeps in-frame clones, though not all of them. The repertoire holds some 140,000 clones, with around 90% as singletons. CDR1 KGHDR and CDR2 SFDVKD come from the germline V gene. This CDR3 region has 13 residues. Trimming took off 7 bases at V and 8 bases at J, with 17 bases between the two ends. This sequence joins TRBV24-1 and TRBJ2-7; tentatively, D is TRBD1 (6 bases). The sequencing input was blood. The TCR was taken from a man younger than 45 in good health. Here the CDR3 reads CATSRGEGDKQYF. The CDR3 DNA is TGTGCCACCAGCAGGGGAGAGGGGGATAAGCAGTACTTC.